This is a list of T cell receptor beta chains from one sample in a study of T cell changes during pregnancy in multiple sclerosis. Assay: immunoSEQ multiplex PCR; the TCRdb copy retains only in-frame clones and omits some. Here the sample spans about 59,000 clones, roughly 94% being singletons. The input for sequencing was CD8+ T cells from peripheral blood mononuclear cells, taken after pregnancy. The receptors were gathered from a female donor with multiple sclerosis, enrolled in a pregnancy study. Both conserved end residues are part of each CDR3. A D gene is named only where the DNA matches it firmly. The size field is filled for only some rows; it gives once, few, many or a size class.

clone size: -
J gene: TRBJ2-3
D gene: -
V gene: TRBV6-5
CDR3 DNA: TGTGCCAGCAGTTACGCGAGCACAGATACGCAGTATTTT
CDR3 protein: CASSYASTDTQYF

clone size: few
J gene: TRBJ2-1
D gene: TRBD2
V gene: TRBV4-3
CDR3 DNA: TGCGCCAGCAGCCACGGACTAGCGGGAGACTACAATGAGCAGTTCTTC
CDR3 protein: CASSHGLAGDYNEQFF

clone size: -
J gene: TRBJ1-2
D gene: TRBD1
V gene: TRBV27
CDR3 DNA: TGTGCCAGCGCAATGACAGGGTTTGGCTACACCTTC
CDR3 protein: CASAMTGFGYTF

clone size: -
J gene: TRBJ1-1
D gene: -
V gene: TRBV30
CDR3 DNA: TGTGCCTGGAGTACTACAGGGCTTACTGAAGCTTTCTTT
CDR3 protein: CAWSTTGLTEAFF

clone size: -
J gene: TRBJ1-5
D gene: -
V gene: TRBV19
CDR3 DNA: TGTGCCAGTACGGCTCCAGGACAGTCGGAGAGCAATCAGCCCCAGCATTTT
CDR3 protein: CASTAPGQSESNQPQHF

clone size: -
J gene: TRBJ2-2
D gene: -
V gene: TRBV11-2
CDR3 DNA: TGTGCCAGCAGCTTATTAACGGGAGTAGACGGGGAGCTGTTTTTT
CDR3 protein: CASSLLTGVDGELFF

clone size: -
J gene: TRBJ2-5
D gene: TRBD2
V gene: TRBV7-2
CDR3 DNA: TGTGCCAGCAACTACGGACTAGCGGGAGAGACCCAGTACTTC
CDR3 protein: CASNYGLAGETQYF

clone size: -
J gene: TRBJ2-4
D gene: TRBD2
V gene: TRBV4-1
CDR3 DNA: TGCGCCAGCAGCGCACTAGCGGGAGGGCCCTCAAACATTCAGTACTTC
CDR3 protein: CASSALAGGPSNIQYF

clone size: -
J gene: TRBJ2-1
D gene: TRBD2
V gene: TRBV7-9
CDR3 DNA: TGTGCCAGCAGCTCGACTAGCGGGAGGAAGGGAGATGAGCAGTTCTTC
CDR3 protein: CASSSTSGRKGDEQFF

clone size: -
J gene: TRBJ2-1
D gene: -
V gene: TRBV19
CDR3 DNA: TGTGCCAGTAGTTTCACTCAGGGCTATGAGCAGTTCTTC
CDR3 protein: CASSFTQGYEQFF

clone size: -
J gene: TRBJ2-7
D gene: -
V gene: TRBV5-4
CDR3 DNA: TGTGCCAGCAGCTTTTCTCGGGGTCCCTACGAGCAGTACTTC
CDR3 protein: CASSFSRGPYEQYF